The 23 T cell receptor beta chains given below trace back to one sample, sequenced in a study of T cells in pancreatic ductal adenocarcinoma. Profiling relied on immunoSEQ multiplex PCR, and the TCRdb table lists in-frame clones only, not all of them. Here the sample spans roughly 100,000 clones, nearly 95% being singletons. Selected pancreatic ductal adenocarcinoma patients had undergone surgery without neoadjuvant therapy. Sequences were obtained from PBMCs. These receptors were collected from a human donor with pancreatic ductal adenocarcinoma.

This clone is a singleton in its sample. V usage is TRBV6-5 and J usage is TRBJ2-5; D gene unclear. CDR1 is MNHEY and CDR2 is SVGAGI in the germline V gene. The CDR3 sequence is 13 residues long. V lost 4 bases and J 5 bases, leaving 11 bases between the germline ends. This CDR3 is CASSSTGGETQYF. In nucleotides, the CDR3 is TGTGCCAGCAGTTCTACTGGCGGTGAGACCCAGTACTTC.

The rearrangement uses TRBV5-1 and TRBJ2-3; D uncertain. This CDR3 is 13 amino acids long. In germline, CDR1 is SGHRS, CDR2 YFSETQ. V lost 3 bases and J 0 bases, leaving 5 bases between the germline ends. This chain's CDR3 is CASSSFSTDTQYF. The CDR3 nucleotides read TGCGCCAGCAGCTCGTTTAGCACAGATACGCAGTATTTT. The variable domain in full, completed from reference TRBV5-1 and TRBJ2-3, reads KAGVTQTPRYLIKTRGQQVTLSCSPISGHRSVSWYQQTPGQGLQFLFEYFSETQRNKGNFPGRFSGRQFSNSRSEMNVSTLELGDSALYLCASSSFSTDTQYFGPGTRLTVL.

This clone has only one observation. V gene TRBV6-6 combines with J gene TRBJ2-7, with D perhaps TRBD1 (7 bases). Germline V CDR1 and CDR2: MNHNY, SVGAGI (reference sequence). There are 15 residues in the CDR3. V lost 7 bases, J lost 0 bases, and 16 bases lay in between. CDR3 residues: CASTLTGEASYEQYF. In DNA form, the CDR3 reads TGTGCCAGCACCCTTACAGGGGAGGCCTCCTACGAGCAGTACTTC.

The chain employs TRBV6-6 and TRBJ1-4; D not certain. This CDR3 region has 11 residues. Trimming stripped 8 bases from V and 5 bases from J, with 6 bases between. Germline V gene lookup returns CDR1 MNHNY and CDR2 SVGAGI (reference sequence). Here the CDR3 reads CASGHNEKLFF. The CDR3, as DNA: TGTGCCAGCGGGCACAATGAAAAACTGTTTTTT.

This chain links TRBV2 with TRBJ2-5; maybe TRBD2 (6 bases). V dropped 6 bases and J dropped 1 base, with 9 bases sitting between them. The germline gives CDR1 SNHLY, CDR2 FYNNEI. This CDR3 comprises 13 residues. CDR3 DNA sequence: TGTGCCAGCAGCAGGGACTTCCAAGAGACCCAGTACTTC. This codes for CASSRDFQETQYF.

The chain combines TRBV30 with TRBJ2-7, with 8 positions matching TRBD1. CDR3 length: 15 residues. CDR1 is GTSNPN and CDR2 is SVGIG in the germline V gene (reference sequence). With 0 bases clipped from V and 4 bases from J, the junction kept 8 bases outside the gene matches. The CDR3 region has the DNA TGTGCCTGGAGTGTTTTGGCAGGGGGCTTGTACGAGCAGTACTTC. Translation: CAWSVLAGGLYEQYF.

The V gene is TRBV28, the J gene TRBJ1-4; a weak D match, TRBD1 (6 bases). The germline V gene encodes CDR1 MDHEN and CDR2 SYDVKM. Between the trimmed V and J ends, which lost 7 bases and 7 bases, there was a span of 10 bases. The CDR3 consists of 12 residues. CDR3 region: CASMGGPEKLFF. The CDR3 bases are TGTGCCAGCATGGGGGGGCCTGAAAAACTGTTTTTT. The full variable domain, with the rest looked up from reference TRBV28 and TRBJ1-4, is DVKVTQSSRYLVKRTGEKVFLECVQDMDHENMFWYRQDPGLGLRLIYFSYDVKMKEKGDIPEGYSVSREKKERFSLILESASTNQTSMYLCASMGGPEKLFFGSGTQLSVL.

V usage is TRBV11-2 and J usage is TRBJ2-1; 12 bases fit TRBD2. This CDR3 spans 18 amino acids. CDR1 is SGHAT, CDR2 FQNNGV, per germline. With 7 bases clipped from V and 6 bases from J, the junction kept 16 bases outside the gene matches. In DNA form, the CDR3 reads TGTGCCAGCATCCGGACTAGCGGGATGAGGAGGGTCGGCAATGAGCAGTTCTTC. Residues: CASIRTSGMRRVGNEQFF.

The chain uses TRBV18 and TRBJ2-7; possibly TRBD1 for D (6 bases). This CDR3 comprises 13 residues. V was shortened by 3 bases and J by 6 bases, with 12 bases between the two germline ends. CDR1 is KGHSH, CDR2 LQKENI, per germline. CDR3 residues: CASSPRTEGEQYF. As DNA, the CDR3 is TGTGCCAGCTCACCTCGGACAGAAGGCGAGCAGTACTTC.

CDR3 amino acids: CASSEQGGEQYF. In DNA form, the CDR3 reads TGTGCCAGCAGCGAACAGGGTGGTGAGCAGTACTTC. V and J are TRBV25-1 and TRBJ2-7, with D possibly being TRBD1 (6 bases). CDR3 length: 12 residues. Germline-derived CDR1 and CDR2 are MGHDK and SYGVNS. V was cut by 6 bases and J by 7 bases, with 13 bases left in between.

The chain recombines TRBV7-3 with TRBJ2-3; tentative D call: TRBD2 (6 bases). The germline gives CDR1 SGHTA, CDR2 FQGTGA. The CDR3 is made up of 15 amino acids. Trimming took off 5 bases at V and 4 bases at J, with 16 bases between the two ends. The CDR3 region is CASSTGPTRSDTQYF. The CDR3 nucleotides are TGTGCCAGCAGCACCGGACCGACTAGGTCAGATACGCAGTATTTT.

The chain couples TRBV7-2 to TRBJ2-5; D is undetermined. V was pared by 5 bases and J by 0 bases, with 7 bases between. The CDR3 loop spans 13 amino acids. The V gene's germline CDR1 is SGHTA and CDR2 FQGNSA. As DNA, the CDR3 is TGTGCCAGCAGCCCCGACAACCAAGAGACCCAGTACTTC. This codes for CASSPDNQETQYF.

This chain connects TRBV4-1 to TRBJ1-2, with TRBD1 as a possible D gene (5 bases). In germline, CDR1 is MGHRA, CDR2 YSYEKL. Trimming pared 0 bases from V and 6 bases from J, leaving 17 bases between. There are 16 residues in the CDR3. In DNA, the CDR3 is TGCGCCAGCAGCCAAGAATCAGGGAGGGAGTGGAATGGCTACACCTTC. The encoded protein is CASSQESGREWNGYTF.

The V and J genes are TRBV2 and TRBJ2-7; perhaps TRBD1 as D (6 bases). This CDR3 has 13 residues. Trimming removed 7 bases at V and 2 bases at J, with 12 bases between. The V gene's germline CDR1 is SNHLY and CDR2 FYNNEI. CDR3 in DNA: TGTGCCAGCAAACCAGGGGTTACCTACGAGCAGTACTTC. This translates into CASKPGVTYEQYF.

Turning to this clone: At the DNA level, this CDR3 is encoded by other sequences in the same sample as well. The V call is TRBV5-1, the J call TRBJ2-7; a weak D match, TRBD1 (5 bases). CDR1 SGHRS and CDR2 YFSETQ come from the germline V gene. Trimming left V 7 bases short and J 4 bases short, with 15 bases between. The CDR3 length is 13 residues. CDR3 sequence: CASSRGDSYEQYF. The CDR3 DNA is TGCGCCAGCTCCCGAGGCGACAGTTACGAGCAGTACTTC.

The chain recombines TRBV11-2 with TRBJ2-7, with D unclear. CDR1 and CDR2 (germline): SGHAT, FQNNGV. Trimming removed 4 bases at V and 3 bases at J, with 7 bases between. The CDR3 is 12 amino acids. The CDR3 DNA reads TGTGCCAGCAGCTCAGATATCTACGAGCAGTACTTC. This codes for CASSSDIYEQYF. The full variable domain, its missing parts supplied by reference TRBV11-2 and TRBJ2-7, is EAGVAQSPRYKIIEKRQSVAFWCNPISGHATLYWYQQILGQGPKLLIQFQNNGVVDDSQLPKDRFSAERLKGVDSTLKIQPAKLEDSAVYLCASSSDIYEQYFGPGTRLTVT.

The chain is built from TRBV5-1 and TRBJ1-5; weak D call: TRBD1 (5 bases). The CDR3 has 13 amino acids. Trimming stripped 3 bases from V and 4 bases from J, with 8 bases between. Germline CDR1 is SGHRS and CDR2 is YFSETQ. The CDR3 reads CASSSGENQPQHF. Written as DNA, the CDR3 is TGCGCCAGCAGCTCGGGGGAGAATCAGCCCCAGCATTTT.

CDR3 nucleotide sequence: TGCAGCGTTGGTTGGAACAGCCAAGAGACCCAGTACTTC. Protein sequence: CSVGWNSQETQYF. This chain uses TRBV29-1 with TRBJ2-5; D is uncertain. The germline V and J ends were trimmed by 4 bases and 1 base, with 10 bases remaining between them. CDR1 is SQVTM, CDR2 ANQGSEA, per germline. The CDR3 extends over 13 amino acids.

The CDR3 loop reads CASSATGGAYGYTF. The CDR3 coding sequence is TGTGCCAGTAGTGCCACAGGGGGCGCGTATGGCTACACCTTC. The chain uses TRBV19 and TRBJ1-2, with 9 bases aligning to TRBD1. Trimming removed 5 bases from V and 5 bases from J; junction bases left unmatched: 6. Looked up from germline, CDR1 is LNHDA and CDR2 is SQIVND (reference sequence). The CDR3 loop spans 14 amino acids.

This chain links TRBV5-4 with TRBJ2-2; 10 nucleotides align to TRBD2. V lost 2 bases and J lost 6; bases outside the gene matches: 4. The V gene's germline CDR1 is SGHNT and CDR2 YYREEE (reference sequence). This CDR3 has 15 amino acids. The CDR3 spells CASSLAGGPSGELFF. The DNA of the CDR3 is TGTGCCAGCAGCTTAGCGGGAGGGCCGTCCGGGGAGCTGTTTTTT.

The V and J genes are TRBV2 and TRBJ2-7, with D possibly matching TRBD2 (6 bases). The CDR3 is 13 amino acids. Trimming shortened V by 9 bases and J by 2 bases, and 14 bases separated the two germline ends. Germline CDR1 SNHLY, CDR2 FYNNEI. DNA of the CDR3: TGTGCCAGTCAGGGAGGCGGAGCCTACGAGCAGTACTTC. Translating it yields CASQGGGAYEQYF.

The CDR3 loop reads CASLANTDTQYF. As DNA, the CDR3 is TGTGCCAGCTTAGCGAACACAGATACGCAGTATTTT. V and J are TRBV28 and TRBJ2-3; tentatively, D is TRBD2 (5 bases). Germline V gene lookup returns CDR1 MDHEN and CDR2 SYDVKM. The V and J ends lost 8 bases and 2 bases respectively, with 8 bases between them. This CDR3 spans 12 amino acids.

J is TRBJ2-3 and V is TRBV28; 9 nucleotides align to TRBD2. CDR1 is MDHEN and CDR2 is SYDVKM in the germline V gene. V lost 3 bases, J lost 7 bases, and 14 bases stayed unmatched. The CDR3 totals 17 residues. In DNA form, the CDR3 reads TGTGCCAGCAGTTTCCGCCTAGCGCTAGCGGGAATGTATACGCAGTATTTT. As protein: CASSFRLALAGMYTQYF.